Listed here are 31 T cell receptor beta chains from one sample, sequenced in a study of T-cell memory formation after mild COVID-19. MiXCR, applied by TCRdb to the 5' RACE reads, yields one record per CDR3 protein. This table has 380,000 or so distinct CDR3 sequences, about 13% appearing once. Material for sequencing was PBMCs or a T cell subset sorted from them (not recorded which). The receptors were gathered from a man aged 18-30 years who had mild COVID-19 (a few samples of this study predate the infection). Cell type and time point are not known.

CDR3 protein: CASSFWSGFVWVTEAFF. The DNA of the CDR3 is TGTGCCAGCAGCTTCTGGTCAGGGTTTGTTTGGGTCACTGAAGCTTTCTTT. The J gene is TRBJ1-1, the V gene TRBV5-6, with D perhaps TRBD1 (5 bases). The germline V gene encodes CDR1 SGHDT and CDR2 YYEEEE. Trimming pared 2 bases from V and 4 bases from J, leaving 21 bases between. This CDR3 is built from 17 residues.

This clonotype was seen ten or more times. The chain combines TRBV6-1 with TRBJ2-1; 13 positions agree with TRBD2. J was trimmed by 3 bases and V by 4 bases; bases with no gene match: 0. Germline V gene lookup returns CDR1 MNHNS and CDR2 SASEGT. This CDR3 contains 15 residues. CDR3 nucleotide sequence: TGTGCCAGCAGTGGACTAGCGGGGGGCTACAATGAGCAGTTCTTC. Protein: CASSGLAGGYNEQFF.

This clonotype was detected only a few times. The chain links TRBV29-1 to TRBJ2-3; D remains ambiguous. The V end lost 1 base, the J end lost 0 bases, and 14 bases lay between the germline ends. This CDR3 comprises 16 residues. CDR1 SQVTM and CDR2 ANQGSEA come from the germline V gene. The CDR3 is CSVEGPGGESTDTQYF. The CDR3 coding sequence is TGCAGCGTTGAAGGGCCGGGTGGGGAAAGCACAGATACGCAGTATTTT.

This clonotype was found a few times. The chain links TRBV2 to TRBJ1-1; the match to TRBD1 covers 7 bases. Germline V gene data show CDR1 as SNHLY and CDR2 as FYNNEI. The CDR3 consists of 14 residues. V gave up 7 bases and J gave up 11 bases; unmatched junction bases: 16. In DNA, the CDR3 is TGTGCCAGCAAATTACAGGGGCCGCCCGCGGGGGCTTTCTTT. Amino acids: CASKLQGPPAGAFF. The full variable domain, with the rest looked up from reference TRBV2 and TRBJ1-1, is EPEVTQTPSHQVTQMGQEVILRCVPISNHLYFYWYRQILGQKVEFLVSFYNNEISEKSEIFDDQFSVERPDGSNFTLKIRSTKLEDSAMYFCASKLQGPPAGAFFGQGTRLTVV.

CDR3 region: CASSLTSSSTDTQYF. The CDR3 coding sequence is TGTGCCAGCAGCCTTACGTCCTCCAGCACAGATACGCAGTATTTT. The chain carries TRBV7-9 and TRBJ2-3, with D uncertain. The germline CDR1 and CDR2 sequences are SEHNR and FQNEAQ (reference sequence). V was cut by 5 bases and J by 0 bases, with 12 bases left in between. The CDR3 is made up of 15 amino acids.

This chain joins TRBV7-2 and TRBJ2-5; 8 positions agree with TRBD2. J was trimmed by 4 bases and V by 5 bases; bases with no gene match: 9. The CDR3 totals 15 residues. Germline CDR1 reads SGHTA; CDR2 reads FQGNSA. The CDR3 DNA follows: TGTGCCAGCAGCCACCCAGCGGGGGCAAGAGAGACCCAGTACTTC. Protein product: CASSHPAGARETQYF.

Notes on this clonotype: Relative to the germline gene, one junction end is altered; a read error may explain this. This rearrangement joins TRBV7-7 to TRBJ2-5, with 10 bases fitting TRBD1. The germline V gene has CDR1 SSHAT and CDR2 FNYEAQ (reference sequence). There are 15 residues in the CDR3. CDR3: CASSLSGTGVETQYF. CDR3 sequence (DNA): TGTGCTAGCAGCTTGTCCGGGACAGGGGTAGAGACCCAGTACTTC.

The gene calls are TRBV4-3 and TRBJ2-5, with 11 bases matching TRBD2. The CDR3 is 16 amino acids. Germline assignment: CDR1 LGHNA and CDR2 YSLEER. V lost 0 bases, J lost 4 bases, and 4 bases stayed unmatched. The CDR3 is CASSQEGSGGVETQYF. The CDR3 bases are TGCGCCAGCAGCCAAGAGGGTAGCGGGGGGGTAGAGACCCAGTACTTC.

The rearrangement uses TRBV7-2 and TRBJ2-4; a possible D gene is TRBD2 (6 bases). This CDR3 spans 14 amino acids. CDR1 is SGHTA, CDR2 FQGNSA, per germline. V gave up 4 bases and J gave up 8 bases, with 15 bases separating them. CDR3 sequence (DNA): TGTGCCAGCAGCTCCGGTCTGGGGGAGGACATTCAGTACTTC. This translates into CASSSGLGEDIQYF. Combining the CDR3 with reference TRBV7-2 and TRBJ2-4 gives the whole variable domain GAGVSQSPSNKVTEKGKDVELRCDPISGHTALYWYRQSLGQGLEFLIYFQGNSAPDKSGLPSDRFSAERTGGSVSTLTIQRTQQEDSAVYLCASSSGLGEDIQYFGAGTRLSVL.

The chain carries TRBV28 and TRBJ2-2, with 9 bases identical to TRBD1. Losses at the gene ends were 8 bases for V and 4 bases for J; bases not matched to a gene: 5. Germline V gene sequence: CDR1 MDHEN, CDR2 SYDVKM. CDR3 size: 14 residues. The CDR3 spells CASGTGGSTGELFF. CDR3 in DNA: TGTGCCAGCGGAACAGGGGGCTCCACCGGGGAGCTGTTTTTT.

This chain joins TRBV7-2 and TRBJ2-7; D gene uncertain. Germline V CDR1 and CDR2: SGHTA, FQGNSA. The CDR3 consists of 13 residues. The germline V and J ends were trimmed by 4 bases and 2 bases, with 9 bases remaining between them. CDR3 in DNA: TGTGCCAGCAGCTCCTACGCGGCCTACGAGCAGTACTTC. Translation gives CASSSYAAYEQYF. The full variable domain, its missing parts supplied by reference TRBV7-2 and TRBJ2-7, is GAGVSQSPSNKVTEKGKDVELRCDPISGHTALYWYRQSLGQGLEFLIYFQGNSAPDKSGLPSDRFSAERTGGSVSTLTIQRTQQEDSAVYLCASSSYAAYEQYFGPGTRLTVT.

J is TRBJ2-1 and V is TRBV18; D not resolved. Germline V gene lookup returns CDR1 KGHSH and CDR2 LQKENI. The CDR3 totals 13 residues. With 4 bases removed from V and 2 bases from J, the gap between germline ends came to 6 bases. This CDR3 reads CASSRSTYNEQFF. For the CDR3, the DNA is TGTGCCAGCTCACGGTCTACCTACAATGAGCAGTTCTTC. The variable domain in full, completed from reference TRBV18 and TRBJ2-1, reads NAGVMQNPRHLVRRRGQEARLRCSPMKGHSHVYWYRQLPEEGLKFMVYLQKENIIDESGMPKERFSAEFPKEGPSILRIQQVVRGDSAAYFCASSRSTYNEQFFGPGTRLTVL.

This clonotype has a count of ten or more. The V gene is TRBV5-1, the J gene TRBJ1-2; maybe TRBD1 (5 bases). This CDR3 is built from 14 residues. The V and J ends lost 3 bases and 0 bases respectively, with 9 bases between them. Germline V gene sequence: CDR1 SGHRS, CDR2 YFSETQ. Here the CDR3 DNA reads TGCGCCAGCAGCTCGGGACGGACTAACTATGGCTACACCTTC. Its protein product is CASSSGRTNYGYTF.

The V and J genes are TRBV12-3 or TRBV12-4 and TRBJ1-2, with D tentatively TRBD1 (5 bases). The V and J ends lost 8 bases and 4 bases respectively, with 17 bases between them. The CDR3 has 14 amino acids. Here the CDR3 DNA reads TGTGCCAGCGGACCGCGAACAGGAGGCTATGGCTACACCTTC. Translated: CASGPRTGGYGYTF.

This clonotype was counted at least ten times. J is TRBJ2-7 and V is TRBV5-5; D remains unclear. V lost 0 bases and J lost 3, with 7 bases in between. The CDR3 runs to 13 residues. The germline gives CDR1 SGHKS, CDR2 YYEKEE (reference sequence). For the CDR3, the DNA is TGTGCCAGCAGCTTGGAAGCAGTCTACGAGCAGTACTTC. Translation gives CASSLEAVYEQYF.

The sample holds a few counts of this clonotype. The J gene is TRBJ2-7, the V gene TRBV19; D is undetermined. V was cut by 6 bases and J by 3 bases, with 15 bases left in between. This CDR3 is built from 14 residues. Germline assignment: CDR1 LNHDA and CDR2 SQIVND (reference sequence). The CDR3 protein is CASSLGSRYYEQYF. Here the CDR3 DNA reads TGTGCCAGTAGCCTCGGTTCACGATACTACGAGCAGTACTTC.

This clonotype was seen a handful of times. This sequence joins TRBV5-1 and TRBJ2-1; TRBD1 is a possible D gene (5 bases). This CDR3 comprises 13 residues. CDR1 and CDR2 (germline): SGHRS, YFSETQ. Between the trimmed V and J ends, which lost 1 base and 13 bases, there was a span of 15 bases. The CDR3 coding sequence is TGCGCCAGCAGCTTGCCAGGACGGACATCCCAGTTCTTC. It specifies CASSLPGRTSQFF.

The genes are TRBV6-7 and TRBJ2-2; 7 bases map to TRBD1. TRBV6-7 is recorded as an ORF, its role being uncertain. There are 17 residues in the CDR3. The junction had 11 bases not matched to a gene; V was cut back by 6 bases and J by 1 base. CDR3 nucleotide sequence: TGTGCCAGCAGCGCCACCTCCGGGACAGAGAACACCGGGGAGCTGTTTTTT. Translating gives CASSATSGTENTGELFF.

V gene TRBV20-1 combines with J gene TRBJ1-1; D perhaps matches TRBD1 (5 bases). V lost 6 bases and J lost 2, with 16 bases in between. The V gene's germline CDR1 is DFQATT and CDR2 SNEGSKA (reference sequence). The CDR3 loop spans 14 amino acids. This CDR3 reads CSAPRRRGNTEAFF. The CDR3, as DNA: TGCAGTGCCCCTAGGAGGAGGGGCAACACTGAAGCTTTCTTT.

This clonotype showed up just a few times. This chain joins TRBV4-3 and TRBJ1-1; D unclear. The CDR3 contains 14 residues. V lost 0 bases and J lost 1, with 6 bases in between. The germline CDR1 and CDR2 sequences are LGHNA and YSLEER. The CDR3 protein is CASSQENRNTEAFF. The CDR3 DNA reads as TGCGCCAGCAGCCAAGAAAACAGGAACACTGAAGCTTTCTTT.

The chain links TRBV4-1 to TRBJ1-6; D ambiguous. The CDR3 length is 15 residues. CDR1 and CDR2 from the germline V gene are MGHRA and YSYEKL. V lost 1 base and J lost 7, with 11 bases in between. Written as DNA, the CDR3 is TGCGCCAGCAGCCAAGTCCTCTTAGGGAATTCACCCCTCCACTTT. Its translation is CASSQVLLGNSPLHF.

Many counts were recorded for this clonotype. CDR3 sequence (DNA): TGCAGCGCCGGGACTAGCCCTGATGGAGGGACCCAGTACTTC. This translates into CSAGTSPDGGTQYF. The chain has TRBV20-1 and TRBJ2-5; 9 positions match TRBD2. Germline V lookup: CDR1 DFQATT, CDR2 SNEGSKA (reference sequence). The CDR3 loop spans 14 amino acids.

CDR3 in DNA: TGTGCCAGCAATAAAGGGGGCGTCGCCACCACGCCAGCTTTCTTT. This translates into CASNKGGVATTPAFF. The chain employs TRBV27 and TRBJ1-1; TRBD1 agrees at 7 bases. Germline loops: CDR1 MNHEY, CDR2 SMNVEV (reference sequence). CDR3 length: 15 amino acids. With 7 bases clipped from V and 10 bases from J, the junction kept 18 bases outside the gene matches.

Comments on this clonotype: This may stem from a read error, because a much larger clone lies one nucleotide away. The genes are TRBV5-6 and TRBJ2-5; TRBD2 might be the D (5 bases). The CDR3 is 14 amino acids. Germline lookup yields CDR1 SGHDT and CDR2 YYEEEE. The CDR3 DNA follows: TGTGCCAGCAGATTGGCCGGGGTCTCGGAGACCCAGTACTTC. Protein sequence: CASRLAGVSETQYF. Filled out from reference TRBV5-6 and TRBJ2-5, the complete variable domain reads DAGVTQSPTHLIKTRGQQVTLRCSPKSGHDTVSWYQQALGQGPQFIFQYYEEEERQRGNFPDRFSGHQFPNYSSELNVNALLLGDSALYLCASRLAGVSETQYFGPGTRLLVL.

The chain employs TRBV12-3 or TRBV12-4 and TRBJ1-1; D gene uncertain. V was shortened by 3 bases and J by 1 base, with 6 bases between the two germline ends. The CDR3 is made up of 13 amino acids. The CDR3 reads CASSFQQNTEAFF. The CDR3 DNA sequence: TGTGCCAGCAGTTTTCAACAGAACACTGAAGCTTTCTTT.

The genes are TRBV24-1 and TRBJ2-1; 7 nucleotides line up with TRBD1. V lost 3 bases to trimming and J lost 4 bases; unmatched junction nucleotides: 5. Germline V gene lookup returns CDR1 KGHDR and CDR2 SFDVKD. There are 15 residues in the CDR3. The CDR3 sequence is CATSDPGTVYNEQFF. In DNA, the CDR3 is TGTGCCACCAGTGATCCCGGGACAGTATACAATGAGCAGTTCTTC.

This sequence joins TRBV7-9 and TRBJ2-1; possibly TRBD2 for D (5 bases). Trimming stripped 4 bases from V and 3 bases from J, with 16 bases between. The CDR3 totals 16 residues. The germline V gene encodes CDR1 SEHNR and CDR2 FQNEAQ (reference sequence). The DNA for the CDR3 is TGTGCCAGCAGCTCCACGGACGGGATACACTACAATGAGCAGTTCTTC. Encoded protein: CASSSTDGIHYNEQFF.

This clonotype was seen ten or more times. V is TRBV28 and J is TRBJ2-7; 8 nucleotides line up with TRBD2. This CDR3 is 13 amino acids long. The J segment lost 4 bases and the V segment lost 10 bases, leaving 9 bases of the junction unmatched. Germline V lookup: CDR1 MDHEN, CDR2 SYDVKM. DNA for the CDR3: TGTGCCACCCGGGAGGGGGGACTTTACGAGCAGTACGTC. Translated, it gives CATREGGLYEQYV.

This clonotype was counted only a few times. The chain carries TRBV4-3 and TRBJ2-3, with a weak D call TRBD2 (5 bases). V gave up 1 base and J gave up 3 bases, with 14 bases separating them. The germline gives CDR1 LGHNA, CDR2 YSLEER. This CDR3 is built from 16 residues. This chain's CDR3 is CASSQGAWEQTDTQYF. For the CDR3, the DNA is TGCGCCAGCAGCCAAGGGGCGTGGGAGCAAACAGATACGCAGTATTTT.

This chain links TRBV19 with TRBJ2-1; the D gene could be TRBD1 or TRBD2 (6 bases each). V lost 2 bases to trimming and J lost 8 bases, with 7 bases between them. Germline lookup yields CDR1 LNHDA and CDR2 SQIVND (reference sequence). The CDR3 covers 12 residues. The CDR3 loop reads CASSIRGDEQFF. The CDR3 DNA reads TGTGCCAGTAGTATAAGGGGGGATGAGCAGTTCTTC. Using reference TRBV19 and TRBJ2-1 for the parts outside the CDR3, the full variable domain is DGGITQSPKYLFRKEGQNVTLSCEQNLNHDAMYWYRQDPGQGLRLIYYSQIVNDFQKGDIAEGYSVSREKKESFPLTVTSAQKNPTAFYLCASSIRGDEQFFGPGTRLTVL.

This clonotype occurred many times. The chain couples TRBV30 to TRBJ2-1; no clear D gene. Germline V gene lookup returns CDR1 GTSNPN and CDR2 SVGIG (reference sequence). Trimming took 5 bases from V and 6 from J, leaving 14 bases between them. The CDR3 loop spans 13 amino acids. DNA for the CDR3: TGTGCCTGGGACCTAGGACGGATCAATGAGCAGTTCTTC. Translation: CAWDLGRINEQFF.